A single sample is the source of the 17 T cell receptor beta chains below, sequenced in a study of T cell repertoires in cytomegalovirus infection. TCRdb fed the reads into MiXCR, producing one record per CDR3 protein. The data hold around 260,000 distinct CDR3 sequences, with around 9% observed a single time. The sample comprised PBMCs. These receptors were collected from a human donor in good health (CMV status not recorded). Some clones in this sample may be carry-over from other donors' samples.

The table lists this clonotype with many counts. The V and J genes are TRBV7-2 and TRBJ2-2; D remains unclear. V lost 1 base and J 0 bases, leaving 9 bases between the germline ends. The CDR3 covers 16 residues. CDR1 and CDR2 from the germline V gene are SGHTA and FQGNSA. Here the CDR3 DNA reads TGTGCCAGCAGCTTAGTCAGACCGACGAACACCGGGGAGCTGTTTTTT. Protein sequence: CASSLVRPTNTGELFF. Using reference TRBV7-2 and TRBJ2-2 for the parts outside the CDR3, the full variable domain is GAGVSQSPSNKVTEKGKDVELRCDPISGHTALYWYRQSLGQGLEFLIYFQGNSAPDKSGLPSDRFSAERTGGSVSTLTIQRTQQEDSAVYLCASSLVRPTNTGELFFGEGSRLTVL.

This clonotype was seen more than once but under ten times. V usage is TRBV29-1 and J usage is TRBJ2-5; D is uncertain. CDR1 SQVTM and CDR2 ANQGSEA come from the germline V gene. The V gene lost 3 bases and the J gene lost 6 bases, with 11 bases spanning the gap. The CDR3 is 12 residues long. CDR3 in DNA: TGCAGCGTTGAGAAGGATGTCAAGACCCAGTACTTC. Translating gives CSVEKDVKTQYF.

This clonotype has at least ten counts. The V gene is TRBV23-1, the J gene TRBJ2-1; the match to TRBD2 covers 9 bases. Being an ORF, TRBV23-1 has a function that is uncertain. CDR3 length equals 16 residues. With 0 bases clipped from V and 6 bases from J, the junction kept 6 bases outside the gene matches. The CDR3 here is CASSQSAGGPRNEQFF. In DNA form, the CDR3 reads TGCGCCAGCAGTCAATCCGCGGGGGGGCCACGCAATGAGCAGTTCTTC.

This clonotype has more than one count but fewer than ten. V is TRBV6-4 and J is TRBJ2-7; no reliable D call. The V and J ends lost 3 bases and 0 bases respectively, with 18 bases between them. The length of the CDR3 is 17 residues. The V gene's germline CDR1 is MRHNA and CDR2 SNTAGT. CDR3 sequence: CASSDGLWRMSSYEQYF. The CDR3 bases are TGTGCCAGCAGTGATGGGTTATGGCGGATGAGCTCCTACGAGCAGTACTTC.

This clonotype was counted ten times or more. A much larger clone is a single base away; this may be a read error. The rearrangement uses TRBV11-3 and TRBJ2-7; 10 nucleotides align to TRBD2. The CDR3 consists of 14 residues. The germline gives CDR1 SGHNT, CDR2 YENEEA. The V segment lost 4 bases and the J segment 3 bases; nucleotides outside the gene matches: 3. In DNA, the CDR3 is TGTGCCAGCAGCTCCCTAGCGGGGGACTACGAGCAGTACTTC. Protein: CASSSLAGDYEQYF.

CDR3 protein: CASRIGGGQETQYF. The CDR3 nucleotides read TGTGCCAGCAGAATTGGGGGGGGCCAAGAGACCCAGTACTTC. This chain connects TRBV28 to TRBJ2-5; 7 bases are shared with TRBD2. The CDR3 spans 14 residues. V was pared by 6 bases and J by 1 base, with 5 bases of the junction left unmatched. CDR1 and CDR2 from the germline V gene are MDHEN and SYDVKM.

There are many counts of this clonotype. This sequence joins TRBV28 and TRBJ1-5; D remains unclear. The CDR3 runs to 15 residues. Per germline, CDR1 MDHEN and CDR2 SYDVKM. Trimming left V 6 bases short and J 2 bases short, with 14 bases between. This chain's CDR3 is CASRPSGVGNQPQHF. The CDR3 nucleotides are TGTGCCAGCAGACCAAGTGGAGTTGGCAATCAGCCCCAGCATTTT.

This clonotype occurred many times. The chain is built from TRBV28 and TRBJ1-2, with no clear D. V dropped 2 bases and J dropped 4 bases, with 14 bases sitting between them. The germline CDR1 and CDR2 sequences are MDHEN and SYDVKM. The CDR3 is 15 amino acids. CDR3 sequence reads: CASSLRPRLSYGYTF. CDR3 nucleotides: TGTGCCAGCAGTTTAAGGCCACGCCTCTCCTATGGCTACACCTTC.

The CDR3 DNA follows: TGTGCCTGGAGTGTGAGGCTAGCGGACAATGAGCAGTTCTTC. As protein: CAWSVRLADNEQFF. The genes are TRBV30 and TRBJ2-1; 7 bases are a match to TRBD2. Germline lookup yields CDR1 GTSNPN and CDR2 SVGIG (reference sequence). There are 14 residues in the CDR3. V gave up 0 bases and J gave up 5 bases; unmatched junction bases: 4.

Remarks on this clonotype: This may arise from a read error, as a much more abundant clone is one base away. This chain connects TRBV5-4 to TRBJ2-7; 10 nucleotides match TRBD1. Germline-derived CDR1 and CDR2 are SGHNT and YYREEE (reference sequence). The CDR3 contains 15 residues. The J segment lost 6 bases and the V segment lost 7 bases, leaving 13 bases of the junction unmatched. The CDR3 loop is CASGLGRDRGFEQYF. Here the CDR3 DNA reads TGTGCCAGCGGCCTTGGCCGGGACAGGGGTTTCGAGCAGTACTTC.

This clonotype was seen at least ten times. The chain recombines TRBV7-8 with TRBJ1-1, with 9 bases matching TRBD1. The length of the CDR3 is 15 residues. Trimming cost V 3 bases and J 1 base; bases outside gene matches: 3. CDR1 is SGHVS, CDR2 FQNEAQ, per germline. CDR3 nucleotides: TGTGCCAGCAGCTTGACAGGGGGGGAGAACACTGAAGCTTTCTTT. It encodes CASSLTGGENTEAFF.

There are many counts of this clonotype. The chain is built from TRBV5-6 and TRBJ1-2; TRBD1 matches at 7 bases. The CDR3 spans 16 residues. V lost 0 bases to trimming and J lost 1 base; unmatched junction nucleotides: 6. Germline V gives CDR1 SGHDT, CDR2 YYEEEE. CDR3 DNA: TGTGCCAGCAGCTTGGCCGGGACAGCGCGTAACTATGGCTACACCTTC. Its translation is CASSLAGTARNYGYTF.

This clonotype has ten or more counts. The rearrangement uses TRBV7-2 and TRBJ1-6; D unclear. The germline V gene has CDR1 SGHTA and CDR2 FQGNSA. Between the trimmed V and J ends, which lost 6 bases and 13 bases, there was a span of 16 bases. The CDR3 is 13 residues long. The CDR3 sequence: CASRMGQLHPLHF. The CDR3 region has the DNA TGTGCCAGCAGAATGGGCCAGCTTCATCCCCTCCACTTT. Looking up the rest from reference TRBV7-2 and TRBJ1-6 gives the full variable domain: GAGVSQSPSNKVTEKGKDVELRCDPISGHTALYWYRQSLGQGLEFLIYFQGNSAPDKSGLPSDRFSAERTGGSVSTLTIQRTQQEDSAVYLCASRMGQLHPLHFGNGTRLTVT.

This clonotype was counted ten times or more. V usage is TRBV30 and J usage is TRBJ2-7; possibly TRBD1 for D (6 bases). Trimming cost V 4 bases and J 6 bases, with 19 bases left between them. Germline CDR1 is GTSNPN and CDR2 is SVGIG (reference sequence). The CDR3 length is 14 residues. CDR3 DNA: TGTGCCTGGAAACTGGTTCAGGGGTATGGCGAGCAGTACTTC. It is translated as CAWKLVQGYGEQYF.

The sample holds many counts of this clonotype. V and J are TRBV6-2 or TRBV6-3 and TRBJ1-2, with a weak D call TRBD1 (6 bases). The CDR3 has 14 residues. Looked up from germline, CDR1 is MNHEY and CDR2 is SVGEGT. V was clipped by 3 bases and J by 10 bases, with 18 bases between them. CDR3 DNA: TGTGCCAGCAGTTATCACCCACAGGGCGAGGACTACACCTTC. Its protein is CASSYHPQGEDYTF.

In this sample, this clonotype turned up a few times. The CDR3 bases are TGTGCCAGCAGCTTAGCCGGCCAGGGGGCACAGCAGTACTTC. This encodes CASSLAGQGAQQYF. V and J are TRBV7-2 and TRBJ2-7; 8 bases are shared with TRBD1. Germline CDR1 and CDR2: SGHTA and FQGNSA. The CDR3 covers 14 residues. V shed 0 bases and J 8 bases; nucleotides not matched to a gene: 6.

By its share, this clonotype is medium-sized. The chain links TRBV7-2 to TRBJ2-1; 10 positions agree with TRBD2. CDR1 is SGHTA and CDR2 is FQGNSA in the germline V gene. V gave up 1 base and J gave up 0 bases; unmatched junction bases: 12. This CDR3 has 20 residues. As DNA, the CDR3 is TGTGCCAGCAGCTTAGTTTCGAGGACTAGCGGATGGAGCTCCTACAATGAGCAGTTCTTC. Protein: CASSLVSRTSGWSSYNEQFF. Looking up the rest from reference TRBV7-2 and TRBJ2-1 gives the full variable domain: GAGVSQSPSNKVTEKGKDVELRCDPISGHTALYWYRQSLGQGLEFLIYFQGNSAPDKSGLPSDRFSAERTGGSVSTLTIQRTQQEDSAVYLCASSLVSRTSGWSSYNEQFFGPGTRLTVL.